The 14 T cell receptor beta chains below all came from one sample that was sequenced in a study of blood T cell repertoires in COVID-19. Sequencing was performed with immunoSEQ multiplex PCR; in TCRdb, only in-frame clones are kept and a portion is missing. The sample contains about 190,000 clones, roughly 90% of which appear only once. The sample consisted of peripheral blood. Every receptor here comes from a man aged 35 to 55 with acute or convalescent COVID-19.

This clone was recorded only once. The chain employs TRBV3-1 (or the pseudogene TRBV3-2) and TRBJ2-2; possible D gene TRBD1, 6 bases. Trimming removed 0 bases at V and 5 bases at J, with 22 bases between. CDR1 is LGHDT and CDR2 is YNNKEL in the germline V gene (reference sequence). CDR3 length: 19 amino acids. The CDR3 bases are TGTGCCAGCAGCCAAGATTTATGCCGCCAGGGGCCGTGTACCGGGGAGCTGTTTTTT. Translating it yields CASSQDLCRQGPCTGELFF.

This clone was recorded only once. The chain joins TRBV5-6 to TRBJ2-2; no firm D call. With 0 bases removed from V and 4 bases from J, the gap between germline ends came to 10 bases. The CDR3 length is 15 residues. Germline-derived CDR1 and CDR2 are SGHDT and YYEEEE. The DNA for the CDR3 is TGTGCCAGCAGCTTGGCTCTGGGCCCCACCGGGGAGCTGTTTTTT. Encoded protein: CASSLALGPTGELFF.

The CDR3 loop reads CASSSGQGRTYEQYF. As DNA, the CDR3 is TGTGCCAGTAGTAGCGGACAGGGCCGGACCTACGAGCAGTACTTC. The chain joins TRBV19 to TRBJ2-7; 8 nucleotides match TRBD1. J lost 2 bases, V lost 4 bases, and 7 bases had no gene match. Germline loops: CDR1 LNHDA, CDR2 SQIVND (reference sequence). The CDR3 spans 15 residues.

The CDR3 reads CATSFPTGGGNGYTF. Here the CDR3 DNA reads TGTGCCACCAGCTTCCCGACAGGGGGAGGCAATGGCTACACCTTC. J is TRBJ1-2 and V is TRBV15, with 9 bases lining up with TRBD1. V was pared by 5 bases and J by 6 bases, with 10 bases of the junction left unmatched. Germline values: CDR1 LNHNV, CDR2 YYDKDF (reference sequence). This CDR3 spans 15 amino acids.

The chain couples TRBV7-2 to TRBJ2-1; D is perhaps TRBD2 (5 bases). The CDR3 has 14 residues. The germline CDR1 and CDR2 sequences are SGHTA and FQGNSA. V was clipped by 1 base and J by 4 bases, with 8 bases between them. CDR3 coding DNA: TGTGCCAGCAGCTTAGATGGGGAGTACAATGAGCAGTTCTTC. Translating it yields CASSLDGEYNEQFF.

In nucleotides, the CDR3 is TGCGCCAGCAGCCGCCCAACGGGTGACAGGGGGCGCGTTCGCTATGGCTACACCTTC. Translating gives CASSRPTGDRGRVRYGYTF. This chain connects TRBV4-1 to TRBJ1-2; 10 bases fit TRBD1. Germline V gives CDR1 MGHRA, CDR2 YSYEKL. The CDR3 spans 19 residues. V lost 4 bases to trimming and J lost 4 bases; unmatched junction nucleotides: 18.

This chain links TRBV6-1 with TRBJ2-7, with D maybe TRBD1 (6 bases). Germline V gene lookup returns CDR1 MNHNS and CDR2 SASEGT. Between the trimmed V and J ends, which lost 3 bases and 7 bases, there was a span of 22 bases. The CDR3 has 16 amino acids. CDR3 in DNA: TGTGCCAGCAGTGACCTCCTCGGGACATCCCTCGGGGAGCAGTACTTC. It codes for CASSDLLGTSLGEQYF.

This clone was recorded only once. The V call is TRBV29-1, the J call TRBJ2-2, with 12 bases fitting TRBD1. The length of the CDR3 is 15 residues. The germline V gene encodes CDR1 SQVTM and CDR2 ANQGSEA. With 2 bases clipped from V and 6 bases from J, the junction kept 4 bases outside the gene matches. The CDR3 DNA sequence: TGCAGCGTTGAAAGGGACAGGGGGCTATCCGGGGAGCTGTTTTTT. Residues: CSVERDRGLSGELFF.

This clone was detected only once. This chain joins TRBV2 and TRBJ2-1; D ambiguous. The CDR3 covers 14 residues. The germline gives CDR1 SNHLY, CDR2 FYNNEI. V was clipped by 4 bases and J by 2 bases, with 9 bases between them. The CDR3 sequence is CASSGLQAYNEQFF. The DNA of the CDR3 is TGTGCCAGCAGTGGACTGCAAGCCTACAATGAGCAGTTCTTC.

The chain recombines TRBV19 with TRBJ1-5; 7 bases fit TRBD1. Germline CDR1 LNHDA, CDR2 SQIVND (reference sequence). CDR3 length: 16 residues. With V trimmed by 3 bases and J by 4 bases, 9 bases remained unmatched. CDR3 in amino acids: CASSIHSPQGNQPQHF. CDR3 DNA sequence: TGTGCCAGTAGTATCCACTCCCCACAGGGGAATCAGCCCCAGCATTTT.

Concerning this clone: Sequence at one end of the junction differs from germline and may be a read error. The chain joins TRBV10-3 to TRBJ2-7, with a tentative D call TRBD2 (6 bases). The CDR3 runs 13 residues. Germline CDR1 is ENHRY and CDR2 is SYGVKD. This CDR3 is CAISESGGPEPYF. The CDR3, as DNA: TGTGCCATCAGTGAGTCGGGAGGACCCGAGCCGTACTTC.

The chain's CDR3 is CASSGRQGGEQFF. For the CDR3, the DNA is TGTGCCAGTAGTGGACGACAGGGGGGTGAGCAGTTCTTC. The rearrangement joins TRBV19 to TRBJ2-1; 9 bases are a match to TRBD1. Per germline, CDR1 LNHDA and CDR2 SQIVND (reference sequence). V shed 5 bases, J shed 9 bases, and the junction held 5 bases outside the gene matches. The CDR3 consists of 13 residues.

The chain joins TRBV30 to TRBJ2-3; TRBD1 matches at 8 bases. V lost 2 bases to trimming and J lost 1 base; unmatched junction nucleotides: 5. This CDR3 is built from 15 residues. Germline-derived CDR1 and CDR2 are GTSNPN and SVGIG (reference sequence). The DNA for the CDR3 is TGTGCCTGGAGTTCCGGACAGGGACGCACAGATACGCAGTATTTT. Protein product: CAWSSGQGRTDTQYF.

The V call is TRBV19, the J call TRBJ2-2; maybe TRBD2 (7 bases). V gave up 1 base and J gave up 6 bases, with 12 bases separating them. Per germline, CDR1 LNHDA and CDR2 SQIVND (reference sequence). The CDR3 extends over 15 amino acids. CDR3 protein: CASSIAGGLSGELFF. CDR3 in DNA: TGTGCCAGTAGTATAGCGGGGGGCCTTTCCGGGGAGCTGTTTTTT.